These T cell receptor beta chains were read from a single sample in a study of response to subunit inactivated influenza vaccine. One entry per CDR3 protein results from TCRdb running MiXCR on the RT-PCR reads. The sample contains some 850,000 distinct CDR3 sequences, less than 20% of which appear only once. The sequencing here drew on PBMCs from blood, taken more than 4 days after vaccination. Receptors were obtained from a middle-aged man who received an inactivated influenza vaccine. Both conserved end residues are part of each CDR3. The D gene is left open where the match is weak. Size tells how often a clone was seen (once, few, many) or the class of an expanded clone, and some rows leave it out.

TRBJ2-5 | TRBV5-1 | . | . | CASSSDVGGAETQYF | TGCGCCAGCAGCTCTGATGTCGGGGGAGCGGAGACCCAGTACTTC
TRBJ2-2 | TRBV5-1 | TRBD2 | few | CASSPVAGGTGELFF | TGCGCCAGCAGCCCAGTAGCGGGAGGCACCGGGGAGCTGTTTTTT
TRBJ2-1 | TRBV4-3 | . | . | CASSQGTGVGNEQFF | TGCGCCAGCAGCCAAGGGACGGGAGTAGGCAATGAGCAGTTCTTC
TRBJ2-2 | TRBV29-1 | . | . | CSVGESGPGELFF | TGCAGCGTTGGAGAATCAGGGCCCGGGGAGCTGTTTTTT
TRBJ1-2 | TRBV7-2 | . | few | CASSLGTLHNF | TGTGCCAGCAGCCTCGGGACTTTACACAACTTC
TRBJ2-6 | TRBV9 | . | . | CASSVEVRLVSGANVLTF | TGTGCCAGCAGCGTAGAGGTGAGACTGGTCTCTGGGGCCAACGTCCTGACTTTC
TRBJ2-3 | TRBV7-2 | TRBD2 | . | CASSLGRTSLTTDTQYF | TGTGCCAGCAGCTTAGGCAGGACTAGCCTCACCACAGATACGCAGTATTTT
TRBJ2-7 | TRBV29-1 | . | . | CSVERWGSSGVDEQYF | TGCAGCGTTGAGCGATGGGGGTCCTCGGGGGTAGACGAGCAGTACTTC
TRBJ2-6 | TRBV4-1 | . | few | CASSPTRQSGANVLTF | TGCGCCAGCAGTCCCACGCGACAATCGGGGGCCAACGTCCTGACTTTC
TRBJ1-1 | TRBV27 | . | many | CASSLHGTNVGTEAFF | TGTGCCAGCAGTTTACATGGAACCAACGTTGGAACTGAAGCTTTCTTT
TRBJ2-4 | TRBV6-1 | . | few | CASSEAFGAHAEFQYF | TGTGCCAGCAGTGAAGCCTTCGGGGCCCACGCTGAATTCCAGTACTTC
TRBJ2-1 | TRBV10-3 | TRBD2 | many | CAISTTSGSPNEQFF | TGTGCCATCAGCACGACTAGCGGGAGTCCCAATGAGCAGTTCTTC
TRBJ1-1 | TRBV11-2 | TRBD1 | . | CASSKGQWTEAFF | TGTGCCAGCAGCAAGGGACAGTGGACTGAAGCTTTCTTT
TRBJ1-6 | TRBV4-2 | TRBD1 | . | CASKGAGGWKEPLNF | TGTGCCAGCAAGGGGGCCGGGGGCTGGAAGGAACCCCTCAACTTT
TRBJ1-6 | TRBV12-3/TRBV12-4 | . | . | CASSLSDSQNSPLHF | TGTGCCAGCAGTTTATCCGATAGTCAAAATTCACCCCTCCACTTT
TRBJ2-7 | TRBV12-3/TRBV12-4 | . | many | CASSFGGEQYF | TGTGCCAGCAGTTTCGGCGGAGAGCAGTACTTC
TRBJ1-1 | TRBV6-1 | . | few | CASRQGSMNTEAFF | TGTGCCAGCAGACAGGGATCCATGAACACTGAAGCTTTCTTT
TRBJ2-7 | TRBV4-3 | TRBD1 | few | CASSLLTGETYEQYF | TGCGCCAGCAGCCTACTGACAGGGGAAACCTACGAGCAGTACTTC
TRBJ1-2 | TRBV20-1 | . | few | CSARRQRMDGYTF | TGCAGTGCTAGAAGACAACGTATGGATGGCTACACCTTC
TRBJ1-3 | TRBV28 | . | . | CASRLGSGNTIYF | TGTGCCAGTAGACTTGGCTCTGGAAACACCATATATTTT
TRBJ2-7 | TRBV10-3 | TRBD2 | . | CAISASGGFRDEQYF | TGTGCCATCTCGGCTAGCGGGGGGTTTAGGGACGAGCAGTACTTC
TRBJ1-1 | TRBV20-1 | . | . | CSAREASKDTEAFF | TGCAGTGCTAGAGAGGCCAGCAAGGACACTGAAGCTTTCTTT
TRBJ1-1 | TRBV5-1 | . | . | CASTLTGRANTEAFF | TGCGCCAGCACCCTAACCGGCAGGGCGAACACTGAAGCTTTCTTT
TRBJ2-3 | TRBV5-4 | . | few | CASSRNQDTQYF | TGTGCCAGCAGCCGAAATCAAGATACGCAGTATTTT
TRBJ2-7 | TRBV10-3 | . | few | CAISTRGSYEQYF | TGTGCCATCAGTACCCGGGGCAGCTACGAGCAGTACTTC
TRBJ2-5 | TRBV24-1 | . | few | CATSDFQETQYF | TGTGCCACCAGTGATTTCCAAGAGACCCAGTACTTC
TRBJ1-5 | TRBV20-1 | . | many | CSARWDMNQPQHF | TGCAGTGCTAGATGGGACATGAATCAGCCCCAGCATTTT
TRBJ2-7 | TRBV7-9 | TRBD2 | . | CATLGTSETYEQYF | TGTGCCACTTTGGGGACTAGCGAAACCTACGAGCAGTACTTC